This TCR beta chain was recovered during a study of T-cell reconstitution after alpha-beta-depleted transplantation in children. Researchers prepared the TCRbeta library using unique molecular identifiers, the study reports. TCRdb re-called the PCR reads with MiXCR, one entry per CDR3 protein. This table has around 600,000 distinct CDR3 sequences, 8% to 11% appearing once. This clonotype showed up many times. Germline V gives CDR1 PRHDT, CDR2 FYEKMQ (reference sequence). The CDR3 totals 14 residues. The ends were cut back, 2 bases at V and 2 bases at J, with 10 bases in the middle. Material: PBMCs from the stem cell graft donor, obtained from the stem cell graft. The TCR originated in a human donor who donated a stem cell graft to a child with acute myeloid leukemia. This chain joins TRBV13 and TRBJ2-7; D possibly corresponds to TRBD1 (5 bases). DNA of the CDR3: TGTGCCAGCAGCTTACTAGGGGTTACCTACGAGCAGTACTTC. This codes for CASSLLGVTYEQYF.